This T cell receptor beta chain is from a study of persistence of HIV-infected CD4 T cells. The immunoSEQ assay was version 4, run in survey mode. TCRdb keeps only in-frame clones here, not all; method: immunoSEQ multiplex PCR. The table includes 15,000 to 25,000 clones, 78% detected once. Trimming took 0 bases from V and 4 from J, leaving 11 bases between them. Germline V gives CDR1 SGHRS, CDR2 YFSETQ. The CDR3 is made up of 15 amino acids. Comment on this clone: The antigen is unknown.

Overall study findings and caveats: Proviral oligoclonality tracked with TCR oligoclonality within the same sorted cells. Bulk TCR data could not be restricted to HIV-1-infected CMV-responding cells.

Lysates of CMV-infected fibroblasts at 9 to 10 ug/mL stimulated these cells. Sorting of responding CD4+ T cells relied on upregulated CD40 ligand together with CD69. Donors were HIV-1-infected adults who began suppressive ART during chronic infection. Inclusion required CMV-positive serology and CD4+ counts above 400 cells/uL. The chain recombines TRBV5-1 with TRBJ2-1, with D maybe TRBD1 (6 bases). This sequence was found in an adult man with HIV who was CMV-seropositive. The material was CD4+ T cells sorted from PBMCs after roughly 18-hour stimulation, obtained from a patient who received antiretroviral therapy. CDR3 in amino acids: CASSLAGTMYNEQFF. The CDR3 nucleotides read TGCGCCAGCAGCTTGGCAGGGACAATGTACAATGAGCAGTTCTTC.